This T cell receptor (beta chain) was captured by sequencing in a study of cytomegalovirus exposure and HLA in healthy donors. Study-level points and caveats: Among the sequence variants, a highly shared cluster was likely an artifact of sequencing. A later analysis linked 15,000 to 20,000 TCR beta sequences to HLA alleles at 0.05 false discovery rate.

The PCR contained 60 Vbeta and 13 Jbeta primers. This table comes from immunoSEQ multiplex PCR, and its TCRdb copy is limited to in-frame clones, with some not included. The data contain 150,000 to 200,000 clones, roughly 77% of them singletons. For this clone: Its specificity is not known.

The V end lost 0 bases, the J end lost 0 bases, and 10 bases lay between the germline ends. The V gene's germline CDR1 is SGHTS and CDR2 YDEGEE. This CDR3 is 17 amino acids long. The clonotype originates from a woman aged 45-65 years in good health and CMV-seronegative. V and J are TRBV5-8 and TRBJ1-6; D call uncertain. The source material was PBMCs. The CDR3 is CASSLAAGSSYNSPLHF. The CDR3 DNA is TGTGCCAGCAGCTTGGCCGCCGGGAGCTCCTATAATTCACCCCTCCACTTT.